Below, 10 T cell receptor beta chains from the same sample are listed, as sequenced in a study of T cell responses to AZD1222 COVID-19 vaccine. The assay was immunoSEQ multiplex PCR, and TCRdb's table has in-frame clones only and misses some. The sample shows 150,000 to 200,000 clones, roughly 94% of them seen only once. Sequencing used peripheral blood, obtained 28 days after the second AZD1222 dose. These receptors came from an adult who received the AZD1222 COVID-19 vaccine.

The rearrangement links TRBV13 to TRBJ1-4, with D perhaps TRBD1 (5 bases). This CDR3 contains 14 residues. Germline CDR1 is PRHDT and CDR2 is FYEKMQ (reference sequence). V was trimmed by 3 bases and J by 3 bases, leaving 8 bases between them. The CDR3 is CASSLGRANEKLFF. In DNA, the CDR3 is TGTGCCAGCAGCTTGGGCAGGGCTAATGAAAAACTGTTTTTT.

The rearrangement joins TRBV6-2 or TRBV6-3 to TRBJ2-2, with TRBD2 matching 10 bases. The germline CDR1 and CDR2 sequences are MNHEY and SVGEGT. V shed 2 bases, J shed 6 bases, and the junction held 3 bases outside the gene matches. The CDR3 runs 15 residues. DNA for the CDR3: TGTGCCAGCAGTTACAGGACTAGCGGAGCCGGGGAGCTGTTTTTT. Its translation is CASSYRTSGAGELFF.

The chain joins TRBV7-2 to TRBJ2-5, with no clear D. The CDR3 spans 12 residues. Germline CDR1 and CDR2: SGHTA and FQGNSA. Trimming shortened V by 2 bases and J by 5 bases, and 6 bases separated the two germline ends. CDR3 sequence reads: CASSLYTETQYF. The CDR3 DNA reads TGTGCCAGCAGCTTATATACTGAGACCCAGTACTTC. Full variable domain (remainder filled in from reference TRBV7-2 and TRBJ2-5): GAGVSQSPSNKVTEKGKDVELRCDPISGHTALYWYRQSLGQGLEFLIYFQGNSAPDKSGLPSDRFSAERTGGSVSTLTIQRTQQEDSAVYLCASSLYTETQYFGPGTRLLVL.

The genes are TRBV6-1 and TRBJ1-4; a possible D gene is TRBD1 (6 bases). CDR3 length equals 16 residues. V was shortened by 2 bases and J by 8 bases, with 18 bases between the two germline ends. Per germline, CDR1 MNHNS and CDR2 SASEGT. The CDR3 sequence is CASSETGTAPHEKLFF. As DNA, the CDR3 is TGTGCCAGCAGTGAAACAGGGACTGCCCCCCACGAAAAACTGTTTTTT.

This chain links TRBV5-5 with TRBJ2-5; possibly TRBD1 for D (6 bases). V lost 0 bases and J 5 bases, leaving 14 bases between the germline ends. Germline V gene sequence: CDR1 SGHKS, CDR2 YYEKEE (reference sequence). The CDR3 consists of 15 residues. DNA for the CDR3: TGTGCCAGCAGCTTGGCCTACAGGGATTCGGAGACCCAGTACTTC. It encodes CASSLAYRDSETQYF. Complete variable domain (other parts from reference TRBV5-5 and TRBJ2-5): DAGVTQSPTHLIKTRGQQVTLRCSPISGHKSVSWYQQVLGQGPQFIFQYYEKEERGRGNFPDRFSARQFPNYSSELNVNALLLGDSALYLCASSLAYRDSETQYFGPGTRLLVL.

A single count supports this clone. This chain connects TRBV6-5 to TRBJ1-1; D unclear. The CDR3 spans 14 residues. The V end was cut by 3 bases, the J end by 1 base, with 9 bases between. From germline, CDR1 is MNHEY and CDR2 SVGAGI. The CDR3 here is CASSYWGKNTEAFF. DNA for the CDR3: TGTGCCAGCAGTTATTGGGGAAAGAACACTGAAGCTTTCTTT.

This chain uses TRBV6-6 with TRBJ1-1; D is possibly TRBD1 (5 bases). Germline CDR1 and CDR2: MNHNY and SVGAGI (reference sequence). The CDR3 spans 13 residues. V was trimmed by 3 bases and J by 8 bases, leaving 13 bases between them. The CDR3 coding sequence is TGTGCCAGCAGTTATGGGGGAAAGATAGAAGCTTTCTTT. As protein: CASSYGGKIEAFF.

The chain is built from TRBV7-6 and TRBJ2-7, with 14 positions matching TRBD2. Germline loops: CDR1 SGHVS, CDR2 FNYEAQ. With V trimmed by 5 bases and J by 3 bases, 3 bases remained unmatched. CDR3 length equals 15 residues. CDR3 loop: CASSPGLAGGYEQYF. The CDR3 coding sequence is TGTGCCAGCAGCCCCGGACTAGCGGGGGGCTACGAGCAGTACTTC.

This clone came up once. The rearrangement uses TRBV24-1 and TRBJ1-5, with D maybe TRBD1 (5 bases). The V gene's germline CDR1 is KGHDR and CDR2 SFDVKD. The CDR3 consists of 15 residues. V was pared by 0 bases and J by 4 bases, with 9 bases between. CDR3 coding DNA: TGTGCCACCAGTGATTTGCCAGGGCTGAATCAGCCCCAGCATTTT. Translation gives CATSDLPGLNQPQHF.

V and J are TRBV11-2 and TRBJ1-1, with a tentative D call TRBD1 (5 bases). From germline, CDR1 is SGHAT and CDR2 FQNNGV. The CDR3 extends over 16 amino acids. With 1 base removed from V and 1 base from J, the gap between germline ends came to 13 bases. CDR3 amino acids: CASSLGRNRQNTEAFF. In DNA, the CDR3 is TGTGCCAGCAGCTTAGGTCGGAACAGGCAGAACACTGAAGCTTTCTTT. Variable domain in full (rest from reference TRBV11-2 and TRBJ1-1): EAGVAQSPRYKIIEKRQSVAFWCNPISGHATLYWYQQILGQGPKLLIQFQNNGVVDDSQLPKDRFSAERLKGVDSTLKIQPAKLEDSAVYLCASSLGRNRQNTEAFFGQGTRLTVV.